This T cell receptor (beta chain) derives from a study of CD8+ T cells in alopecia areata. This clone was counted a few times. Mouse names are used for the genes. The read terminates 4 residues before the CDR3 end, so the remaining end is supplied by the germline J gene. Extraction of RNA preceded its reverse transcription into cDNA, which served as the sequencing template. Using immunoSEQ multiplex PCR, the repertoire was profiled, and TCRdb retains in-frame clones only, with some absent. The sample was found to contain about 270,000 clones, and every one recurs. Germline trimming cut 0 bases from V and 3 bases from J; bases unmatched to any gene: 2. The CDR3 totals 15 residues. Germline lookup yields CDR1 NSHNY and CDR2 SYGAGN. Cutaneous lymph node cells were pooled, and they were sorted using CD4, CD8alpha, NKG2D, NKG2ACE and other markers.

The receptor was isolated from a C3H/HeJ mouse with alopecia areata. The MHC haplotype recorded for the strain is H2-k. The specimen was CD4+ T cells sorted from a lymph node. The chain links TRBV13-1 to TRBJ2-3, with 9 bases matching TRBD2. CDR3 DNA (partial): TGTGCCAGCAGTGATGGGGGGACTGGGGCAGAA. Protein sequence: CASSDGGTGAE. The complete CDR3 sequence is CASSDGGTGAETLYF.